The clone carrying this T cell receptor (beta chain) has only one observation. Its antigen is as yet unknown. This sample is part of a study of CD8 T cells in Susac syndrome. Germline CDR1 and CDR2: SGHRS and YFSETQ. The germline V and J ends were trimmed by 6 bases and 4 bases, with 13 bases remaining between them. This CDR3 region has 13 residues. Study findings and constraints: The study admitted that it had a relatively small number of individuals in its TCR sequencing and HLA analysis.

The multiple sclerosis controls, all treatment-naive patients, had relapsing-remitting disease that was stable or active. TEMRA cells underwent FACS enrichment and CD8+ and CD4+ T cells underwent negative isolation. With random hexamers, 0.5 to 1 ug RNA was reverse transcribed. TCRdb re-called the immunoSEQ multiplex PCR reads with MiXCR, one entry per CDR3 protein. The top ten clones hold over 0.095% of a sample with approximately 140,000 distinct CDR3 sequences, roughly 95% of them seen once. The chain recombines TRBV5-1 with TRBJ2-5; D may be TRBD2 (5 bases). The material sequenced was CD4+ T cells from PBMCs. This TCR came from a human donor with multiple sclerosis. The CDR3 sequence is CASKVPGGETQYF. The CDR3 bases are TGCGCCAGCAAAGTACCCGGAGGAGAGACCCAGTACTTC.